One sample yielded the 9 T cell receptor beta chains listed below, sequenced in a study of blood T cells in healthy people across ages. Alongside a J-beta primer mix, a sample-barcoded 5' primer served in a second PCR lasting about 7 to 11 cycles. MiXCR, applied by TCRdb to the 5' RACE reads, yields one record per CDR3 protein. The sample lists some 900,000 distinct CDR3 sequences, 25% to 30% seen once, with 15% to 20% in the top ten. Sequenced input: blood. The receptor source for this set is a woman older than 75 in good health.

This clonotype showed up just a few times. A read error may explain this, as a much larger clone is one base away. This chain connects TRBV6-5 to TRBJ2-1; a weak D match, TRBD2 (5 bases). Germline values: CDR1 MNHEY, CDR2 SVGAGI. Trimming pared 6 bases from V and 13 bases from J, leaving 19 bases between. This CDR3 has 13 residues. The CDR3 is CASRAGITSPQFF. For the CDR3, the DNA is TGTGCCAGCAGGGCCGGGATCACCTCGCCCCAGTTCTTC.

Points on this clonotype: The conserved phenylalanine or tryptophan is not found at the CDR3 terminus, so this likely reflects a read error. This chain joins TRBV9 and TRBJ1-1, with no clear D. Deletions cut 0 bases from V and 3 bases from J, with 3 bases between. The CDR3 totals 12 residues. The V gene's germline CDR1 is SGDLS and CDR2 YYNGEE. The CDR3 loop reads CASSVGDTEAFC. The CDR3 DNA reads TGTGCCAGCAGCGTAGGGGACACTGAAGCTTTCTGT.

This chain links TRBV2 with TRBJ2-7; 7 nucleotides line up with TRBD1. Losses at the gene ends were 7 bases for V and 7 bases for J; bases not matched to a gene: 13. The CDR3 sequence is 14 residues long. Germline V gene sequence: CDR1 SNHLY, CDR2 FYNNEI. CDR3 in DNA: TGTGCCAGCAAGACCGACAGGGTTAATGGTGAGCAGTACTTC. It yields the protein CASKTDRVNGEQYF.

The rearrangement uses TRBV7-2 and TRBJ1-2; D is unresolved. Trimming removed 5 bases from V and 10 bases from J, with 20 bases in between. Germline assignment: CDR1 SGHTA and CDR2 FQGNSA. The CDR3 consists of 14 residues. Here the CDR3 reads CASSPSGLSYSYTF. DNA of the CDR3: TGTGCCAGCAGCCCATCGGGCCTCAGCTATTCCTACACCTTC.

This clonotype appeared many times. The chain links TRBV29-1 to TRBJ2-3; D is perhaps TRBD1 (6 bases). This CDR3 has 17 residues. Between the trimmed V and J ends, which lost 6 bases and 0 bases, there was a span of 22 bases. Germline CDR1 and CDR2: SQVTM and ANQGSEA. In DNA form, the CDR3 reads TGCAGCGTCGAGGGGGACACCCTGCAAGAGAGCACAGATACGCAGTATTTT. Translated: CSVEGDTLQESTDTQYF.

The CDR3 here is CASSPRGTGGFEKLFF. CDR3 nucleotides: TGTGCCAGCAGTCCCCGGGGGACAGGGGGTTTTGAAAAACTGTTTTTT. The chain recombines TRBV28 with TRBJ1-4; 11 bases match TRBD1. The CDR3 totals 16 residues. V shed 5 bases, J shed 7 bases, and the junction held 9 bases outside the gene matches. Germline CDR1 MDHEN, CDR2 SYDVKM. Variable domain in full (rest from reference TRBV28 and TRBJ1-4): DVKVTQSSRYLVKRTGEKVFLECVQDMDHENMFWYRQDPGLGLRLIYFSYDVKMKEKGDIPEGYSVSREKKERFSLILESASTNQTSMYLCASSPRGTGGFEKLFFGSGTQLSVL.

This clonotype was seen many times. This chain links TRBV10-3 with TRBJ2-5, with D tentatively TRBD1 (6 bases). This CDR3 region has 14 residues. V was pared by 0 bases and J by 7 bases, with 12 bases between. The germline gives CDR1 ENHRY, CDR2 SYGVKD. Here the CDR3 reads CAISESDQGWTQYF. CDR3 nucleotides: TGTGCCATCAGTGAGTCCGATCAGGGGTGGACCCAGTACTTC.

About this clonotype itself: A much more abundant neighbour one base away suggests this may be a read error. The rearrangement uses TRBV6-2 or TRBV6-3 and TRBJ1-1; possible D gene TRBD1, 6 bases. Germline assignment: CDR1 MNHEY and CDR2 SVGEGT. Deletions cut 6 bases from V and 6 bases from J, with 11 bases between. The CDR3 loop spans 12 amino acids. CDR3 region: CASRPQGSEAFF. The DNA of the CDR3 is TGTGCCAGCAGACCACAGGGTTCTGAAGCTTTCTTT.

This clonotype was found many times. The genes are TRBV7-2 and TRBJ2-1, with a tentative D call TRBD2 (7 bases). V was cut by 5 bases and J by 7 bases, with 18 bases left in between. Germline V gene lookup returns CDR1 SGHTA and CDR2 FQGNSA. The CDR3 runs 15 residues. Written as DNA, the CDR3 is TGTGCCAGCAGCCATACGCGAGGGGGGGGTAATGAGCAGTTCTTC. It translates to CASSHTRGGGNEQFF.